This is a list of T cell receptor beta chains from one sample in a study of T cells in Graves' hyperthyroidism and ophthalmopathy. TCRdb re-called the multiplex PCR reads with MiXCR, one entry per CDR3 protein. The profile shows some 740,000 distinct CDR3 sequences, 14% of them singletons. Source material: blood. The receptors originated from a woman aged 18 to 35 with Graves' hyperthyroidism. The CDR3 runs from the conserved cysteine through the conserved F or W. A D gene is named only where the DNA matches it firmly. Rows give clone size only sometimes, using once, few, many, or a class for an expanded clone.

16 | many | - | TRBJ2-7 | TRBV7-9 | TGTGCCAGCAGCTTAGGTGTCGGGGGCCAACCCTACGAGCAGTACTTC | CASSLGVGGQPYEQYF
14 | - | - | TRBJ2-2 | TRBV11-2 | TGTGCCAGCTCACCAATTACACGTCCCGGGGAGCTGTTTTTT | CASSPITRPGELFF
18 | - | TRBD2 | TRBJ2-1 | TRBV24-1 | TGTGCCACCAGTGACCCCGGGAAGCGGGGGCTGGGGGGGAATGAGCAGTTCTTC | CATSDPGKRGLGGNEQFF
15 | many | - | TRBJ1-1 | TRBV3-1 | TGTGCCAGCAGCCAATCAGACAGGAGAGGGACTGAAGCTTTCTTT | CASSQSDRRGTEAFF
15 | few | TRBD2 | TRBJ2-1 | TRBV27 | TGTGCCAGCAGTTTGGAGGGAGGGACCTACAATGAGCAGTTCTTC | CASSLEGGTYNEQFF
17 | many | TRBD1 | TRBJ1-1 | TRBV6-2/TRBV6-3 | TGTGCCAGCAGTTACTCGAGAGAAGACAGGGTCGGCACTGAAGCTTTCTTT | CASSYSREDRVGTEAFF
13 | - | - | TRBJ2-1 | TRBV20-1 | TGCAGTGCTAGAGTGCTTAAAGAATTTGAGCAGTTCTTC | CSARVLKEFEQFF
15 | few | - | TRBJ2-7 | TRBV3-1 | TGTGCCAGCAGCCAAGCGACGGGACTCTCCTACGAGCAGTACTTC | CASSQATGLSYEQYF
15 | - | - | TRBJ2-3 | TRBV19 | TGTGCCAGTAGTATAAGTAGCGGCTACACAGATACGCAGTATTTT | CASSISSGYTDTQYF
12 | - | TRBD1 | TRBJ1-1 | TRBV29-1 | TGCAGCGTTTCCGACAGGGTCACTGAAGCTTTCTTT | CSVSDRVTEAFF
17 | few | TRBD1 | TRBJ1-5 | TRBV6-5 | TGTGCCAGCAGTTCGGCAGGGGGAGCTTATAGCAATCAGCCTCAGCATTTT | CASSSAGGAYSNQPQHF
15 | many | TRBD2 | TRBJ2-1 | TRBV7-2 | TGTGCCAGCAGCTTACGCGGGAGGGGCTACAATGAGCAGTTCTTC | CASSLRGRGYNEQFF
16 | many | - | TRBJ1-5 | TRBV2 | TGTGCCAGCAGTGAAATGCCAGCCTATAGCAATCAGCCCCAGCATTTT | CASSEMPAYSNQPQHF
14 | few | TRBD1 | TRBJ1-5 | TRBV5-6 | TGTGCCAGCAGACTCGGGACAGGAAATCAGCCCCAGCATTTT | CASRLGTGNQPQHF
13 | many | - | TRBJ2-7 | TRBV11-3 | TGTGCCAGCAGCTCAACGCGGCCCTACGAGCAGTACTTC | CASSSTRPYEQYF
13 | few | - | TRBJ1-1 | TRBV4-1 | TGCGCCAGCGGACCCACGCCGAACACTGAAGCTTTCTTT | CASGPTPNTEAFF
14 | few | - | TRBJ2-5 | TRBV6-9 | TGTGCCAGCAGTTATTGGGAGATCGGAGAGACCCAGTACTTC | CASSYWEIGETQYF
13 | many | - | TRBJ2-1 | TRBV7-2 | TGTGCCAGCAGCTCGTACAGGGACGCGGAGCAGTTCTTC | CASSSYRDAEQFF
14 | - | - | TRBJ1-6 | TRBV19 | TGTGCCACCAGAGCAGGGTCCCATAATTCACCCCTCCACTTT | CATRAGSHNSPLHF
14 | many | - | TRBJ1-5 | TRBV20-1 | TGCAGTGCTAGGGACAGCGGAAAGGGTCAGCCCCAGCATTTT | CSARDSGKGQPQHF
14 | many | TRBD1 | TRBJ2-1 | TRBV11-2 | TGTGCCAGCACCGAGGGACAGAATAAGAATGAGCAGTTCTTC | CASTEGQNKNEQFF
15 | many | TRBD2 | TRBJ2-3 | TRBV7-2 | TGTGCCAGCAGCTCACCCCTCGAGCGGGGGGGCACAGAGTATTTT | CASSSPLERGGTEYF
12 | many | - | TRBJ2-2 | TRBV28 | TGTGCCAGCAGTCTATCTCCCGGGGAGCTGTTTTTT | CASSLSPGELFF
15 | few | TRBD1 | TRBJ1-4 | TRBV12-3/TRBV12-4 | TGTGCCAGCAGTTCCGGGACAGGGGGAAATGAAAAACTGTTTTTT | CASSSGTGGNEKLFF
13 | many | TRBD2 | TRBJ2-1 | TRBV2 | TGTGCCAGCACTATTAGCGGGAGACTTGAGCAGTTCTTC | CASTISGRLEQFF
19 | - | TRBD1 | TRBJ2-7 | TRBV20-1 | TGCAGTGCTAGAGATGTCACACAGGGGCCACTTGTCCCTTCCTACGAGCAGCACTTC | CSARDVTQGPLVPSYEQHF
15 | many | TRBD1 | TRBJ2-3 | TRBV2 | TGTGCCAGCCTCGGTGGACAGGGGGGGACAGATACGCAGTATTTT | CASLGGQGGTDTQYF
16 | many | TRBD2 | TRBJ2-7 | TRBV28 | TGTGCCAGCAGCCTAGCGGCGGTCACCCCCCGTTACGAGCAGTACTTC | CASSLAAVTPRYEQYF
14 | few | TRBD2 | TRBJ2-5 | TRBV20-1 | TGCAGTGCTAGAGGGCGGGAGCTAATGGAGACCCAGTACTTC | CSARGRELMETQYF
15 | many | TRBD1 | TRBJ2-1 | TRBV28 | TGTGCCAGCAGTGCCTCGACAGGGTGGGGCAATGAGCAGTTCTTC | CASSASTGWGNEQFF
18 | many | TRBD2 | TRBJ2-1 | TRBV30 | TGTGCCTGGCGATCCGGGACTAGCGGGAGTTTTGCCTACAATGAGCAGTTCTTC | CAWRSGTSGSFAYNEQFF
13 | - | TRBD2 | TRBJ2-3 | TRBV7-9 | TGTGCCAGCAGCGTATCAGCTAGCGGGAGTCCGTATTTT | CASSVSASGSPYF
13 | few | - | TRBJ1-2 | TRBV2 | TGTGCCAGCAAGAGCCCGGGTCATTATGGCTACACCTTC | CASKSPGHYGYTF
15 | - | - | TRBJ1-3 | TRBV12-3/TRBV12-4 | TGTGCCAGCAGGCCCCCGGGCTCTGGAGGAAACACCATATATTTT | CASRPPGSGGNTIYF
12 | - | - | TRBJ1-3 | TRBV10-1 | TGCGCCAGCTGGGGAACTGGAAACACCATATATTTT | CASWGTGNTIYF
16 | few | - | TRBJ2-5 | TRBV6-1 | TGTGCCAGCAGTCCTATCGGGGGCGCTAGCGAAGAGACCCAGTACTTC | CASSPIGGASEETQYF
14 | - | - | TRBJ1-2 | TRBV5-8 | TGTGCCAGCAGCTTGGGCCGGAGAAACTATGGCTACACCTTC | CASSLGRRNYGYTF
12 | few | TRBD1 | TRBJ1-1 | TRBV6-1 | TGTGCCAGCAGTTGGGACAGGGGGGAAGCTTTCTTT | CASSWDRGEAFF
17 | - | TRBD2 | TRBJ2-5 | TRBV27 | TGTGCCAGCAGTGTGGGTGTGCGGGAGGGCCGGCGAGCGACCCAGTACTTC | CASSVGVREGRRATQYF
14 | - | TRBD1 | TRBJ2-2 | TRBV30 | TGTGCCTGGGAGGACAGGGGGCTATCCGGGGAGCTGTTTTTT | CAWEDRGLSGELFF
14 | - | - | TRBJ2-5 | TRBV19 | TGTGCCAGTAGTCCTACCGCGGCACAAGAGACCCAGTACTTC | CASSPTAAQETQYF
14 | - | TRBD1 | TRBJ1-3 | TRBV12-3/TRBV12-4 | TGTGCCAGCGCCACCGGGACAGTAAGAAACACCATATATTTT | CASATGTVRNTIYF
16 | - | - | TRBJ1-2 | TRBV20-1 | TGCAGTGCTAGAGATTACTTGGCAGCGTTCAACTATGGCTACACCTTC | CSARDYLAAFNYGYTF
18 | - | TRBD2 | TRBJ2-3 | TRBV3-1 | TGTGCCAGCAGCCCTCAAATATGGACTAGCGGGAGCACAGATACGCAGTATTTT | CASSPQIWTSGSTDTQYF
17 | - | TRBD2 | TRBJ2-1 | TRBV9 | TGTGCCAGCAGCGTTGGCCCGGGACTAGCGGGACTCCATGAGCAGTTCTTC | CASSVGPGLAGLHEQFF
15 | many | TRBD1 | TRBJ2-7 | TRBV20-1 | TGCAGTGCTAGATCGGCCGGGACAGGGACTGGGGAGCAGTACTTC | CSARSAGTGTGEQYF
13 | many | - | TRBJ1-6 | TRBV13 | TGTGCCAGCAAAGAGGCGGGCCATTCACCCCTCCACTTT | CASKEAGHSPLHF
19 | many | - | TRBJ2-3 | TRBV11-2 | TGTGCCAGCAGCAGCAACGCCCCAGGTGGGGGGACACGCACAGATACGCAGTATTTT | CASSSNAPGGGTRTDTQYF
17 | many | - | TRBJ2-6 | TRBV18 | TGTGCCAGCTCACCGTACGGGTTAAGCTCTGGGGCCAACGTCCTGACTTTC | CASSPYGLSSGANVLTF
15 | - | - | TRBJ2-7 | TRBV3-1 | TGTGCCAGCAGCCAAGTACGGGGCCCTCCAGTCGAGCAGTACTTC | CASSQVRGPPVEQYF